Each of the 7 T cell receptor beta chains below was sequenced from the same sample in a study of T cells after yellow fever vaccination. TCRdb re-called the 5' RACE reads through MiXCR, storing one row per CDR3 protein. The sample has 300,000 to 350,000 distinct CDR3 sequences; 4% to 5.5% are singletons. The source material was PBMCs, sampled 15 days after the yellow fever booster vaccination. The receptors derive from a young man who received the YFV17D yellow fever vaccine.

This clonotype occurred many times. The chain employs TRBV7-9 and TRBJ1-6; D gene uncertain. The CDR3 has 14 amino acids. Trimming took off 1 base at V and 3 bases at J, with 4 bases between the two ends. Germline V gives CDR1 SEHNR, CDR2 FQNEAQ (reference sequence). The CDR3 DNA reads TGTGCCAGCAGCTTAGGTAGCTATAATTCACCCCTCCACTTT. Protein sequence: CASSLGSYNSPLHF.

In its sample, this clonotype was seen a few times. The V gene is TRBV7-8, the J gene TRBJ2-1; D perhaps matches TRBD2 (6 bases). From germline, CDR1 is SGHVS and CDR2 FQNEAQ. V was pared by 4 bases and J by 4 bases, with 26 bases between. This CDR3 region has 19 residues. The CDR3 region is CASSSFRASAGRYYNEQFF. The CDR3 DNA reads TGTGCCAGCAGCTCCTTTAGAGCTAGCGCGGGGAGATATTACAATGAGCAGTTCTTC.

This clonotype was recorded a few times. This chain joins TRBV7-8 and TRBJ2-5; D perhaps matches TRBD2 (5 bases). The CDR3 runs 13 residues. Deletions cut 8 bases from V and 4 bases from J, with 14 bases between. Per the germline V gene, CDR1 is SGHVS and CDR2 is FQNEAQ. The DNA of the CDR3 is TGTGCCAGCGATTGGAGTCGGGGAGAGACCCAGTACTTC. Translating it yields CASDWSRGETQYF.

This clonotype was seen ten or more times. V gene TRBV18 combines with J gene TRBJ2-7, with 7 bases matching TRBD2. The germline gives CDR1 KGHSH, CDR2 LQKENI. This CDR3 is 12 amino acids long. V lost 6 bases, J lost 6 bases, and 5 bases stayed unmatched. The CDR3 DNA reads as TGTGCCAGCTCCTCAGGGAGGGGCGAGCAGTACTTC. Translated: CASSSGRGEQYF.

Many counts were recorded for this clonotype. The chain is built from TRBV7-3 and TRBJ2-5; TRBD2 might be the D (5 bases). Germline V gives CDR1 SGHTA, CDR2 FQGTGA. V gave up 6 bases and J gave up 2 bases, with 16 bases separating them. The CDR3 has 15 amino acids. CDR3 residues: CASRLKAAAQETQYF. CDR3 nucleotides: TGTGCCAGCAGACTCAAAGCGGCCGCACAAGAGACCCAGTACTTC.

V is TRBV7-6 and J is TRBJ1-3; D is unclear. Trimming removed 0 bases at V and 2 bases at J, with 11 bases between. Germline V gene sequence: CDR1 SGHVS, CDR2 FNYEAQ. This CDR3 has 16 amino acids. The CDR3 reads CASSLAPEPTGNTIYF. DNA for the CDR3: TGTGCCAGCAGCTTAGCGCCGGAACCCACTGGAAACACCATATATTTT.

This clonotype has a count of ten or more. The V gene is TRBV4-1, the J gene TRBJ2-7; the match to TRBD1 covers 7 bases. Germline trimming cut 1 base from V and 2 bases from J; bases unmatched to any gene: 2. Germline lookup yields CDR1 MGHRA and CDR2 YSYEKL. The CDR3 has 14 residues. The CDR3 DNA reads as TGCGCCAGCAGCCAAGCAGGGGGAACCTACGAGCAGTACTTC. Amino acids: CASSQAGGTYEQYF.